The entry below describes one T cell receptor (beta chain). Its antigen remains unidentified. This entry is derived from a study of beta chain features in type 1 diabetes. The study reverse transcribed the entire isolated RNA, so it sequenced expressed TCRB transcripts. It was found that naive, central memory and regulatory T cell samples averaged roughly 3.6 million reads. TCRdb keeps only in-frame clones here, not all; method: immunoSEQ multiplex PCR. The table lists roughly 150,000 clones, approximately 8.4% of them singletons. Once sorted, every population was more than 98% pure. CDR1 is SGHRS and CDR2 is YFSETQ in the germline V gene. The V gene lost 3 bases and the J gene lost 0 bases, with 9 bases spanning the gap. CDR3 length: 15 amino acids. Study observations and caveats: PCR might pick shorter templates more often, in the same way for patients and controls.

V usage is TRBV5-1 and J usage is TRBJ2-2, with a weak D call TRBD1 (6 bases). Material for sequencing was central memory CD4+ T cells from blood. The receptor was isolated from a young woman in good health. This chain's CDR3 is CASSSGTTNTGELFF. In DNA form, the CDR3 reads TGCGCCAGCAGCTCGGGGACAACGAACACCGGGGAGCTGTTTTTT.